This T cell receptor beta chain is drawn from a study of blood T cell repertoires in COVID-19. Study-level information: Spain, Italy and the United States supplied samples that represented acute and convalescent COVID-19. Sources were T cells, B-cell-depleted T cells, or PBMCs; the material itself was cDNA or gDNA.

The V and J ends lost 7 bases and 3 bases respectively, with 13 bases between them. Germline CDR1 is MNHNY and CDR2 is SVGAGI (reference sequence). The CDR3 is 14 residues long. Original processing methods: From reference gene primer amplification, estimates of nucleated cell counts were derived. Profiled with immunoSEQ multiplex PCR; TCRdb holds only in-frame clones, not every one. D and trimming were read from the DNA, whereas the V and J calls and clone size are those reported in that table. The data show over 120,000 clones, 65% to 85% seen once. This sequence originates from a woman aged 60-75 years with acute or convalescent COVID-19. The V and J genes are TRBV6-6 and TRBJ1-5; a weak D match, TRBD1 (5 bases). The specimen was peripheral blood. The DNA of the CDR3 is TGTGCCAGCACCGAGACAGCAAACAATCAGCCCCAGCATTTT. This codes for CASTETANNQPQHF.